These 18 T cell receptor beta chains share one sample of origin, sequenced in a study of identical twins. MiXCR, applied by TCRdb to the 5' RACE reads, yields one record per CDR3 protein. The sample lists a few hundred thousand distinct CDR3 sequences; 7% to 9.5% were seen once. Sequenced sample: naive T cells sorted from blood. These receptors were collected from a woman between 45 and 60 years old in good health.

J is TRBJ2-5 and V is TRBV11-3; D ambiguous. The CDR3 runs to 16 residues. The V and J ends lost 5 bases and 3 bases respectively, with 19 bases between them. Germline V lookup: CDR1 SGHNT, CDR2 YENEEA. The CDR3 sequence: CASSPRSSREKETQYF. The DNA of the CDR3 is TGTGCCAGCAGCCCCCGGAGCTCTAGGGAAAAAGAGACCCAGTACTTC.

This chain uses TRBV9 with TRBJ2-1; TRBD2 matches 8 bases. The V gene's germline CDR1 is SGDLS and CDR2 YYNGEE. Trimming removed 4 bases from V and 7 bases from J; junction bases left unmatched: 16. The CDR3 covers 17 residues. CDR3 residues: CASSTSPKREIGNEQFF. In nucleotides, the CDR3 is TGTGCCAGCAGCACATCCCCTAAGCGGGAGATCGGTAATGAGCAGTTCTTC. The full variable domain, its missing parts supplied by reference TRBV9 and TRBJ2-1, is DSGVTQTPKHLITATGQRVTLRCSPRSGDLSVYWYQQSLDQGLQFLIQYYNGEERAKGNILERFSAQQFPDLHSELNLSSLELGDSALYFCASSTSPKREIGNEQFFGPGTRLTVL.

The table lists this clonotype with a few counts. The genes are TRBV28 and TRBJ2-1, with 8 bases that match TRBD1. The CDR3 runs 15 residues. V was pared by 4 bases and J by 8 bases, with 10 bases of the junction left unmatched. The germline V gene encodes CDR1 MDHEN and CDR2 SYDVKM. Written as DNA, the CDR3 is TGTGCCAGCAGTTCACCCGCAGGGGGCCGTTATGAGCAGTTCTTC. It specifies CASSSPAGGRYEQFF.

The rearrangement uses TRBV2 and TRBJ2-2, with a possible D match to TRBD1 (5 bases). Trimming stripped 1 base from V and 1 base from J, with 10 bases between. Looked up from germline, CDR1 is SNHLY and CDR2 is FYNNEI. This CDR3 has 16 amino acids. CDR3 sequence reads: CASSEEYRRNTGELFF. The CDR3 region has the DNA TGTGCCAGCAGTGAAGAGTACAGGAGGAACACCGGGGAGCTGTTTTTT.

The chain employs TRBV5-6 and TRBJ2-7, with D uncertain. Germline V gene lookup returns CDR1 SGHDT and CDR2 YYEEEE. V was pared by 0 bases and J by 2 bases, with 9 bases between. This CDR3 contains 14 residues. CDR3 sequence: CASSLGADPYEQYV. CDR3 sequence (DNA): TGTGCCAGCAGCTTGGGTGCGGACCCCTACGAGCAGTACGTC.

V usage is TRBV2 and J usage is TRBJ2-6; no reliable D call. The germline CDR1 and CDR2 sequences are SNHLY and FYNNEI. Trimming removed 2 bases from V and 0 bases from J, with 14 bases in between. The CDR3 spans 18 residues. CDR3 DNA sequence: TGTGCCAGCAGTGAACTATCCCCCAAGCTCTCTGGGGCCAACGTCCTGACTTTC. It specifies CASSELSPKLSGANVLTF.

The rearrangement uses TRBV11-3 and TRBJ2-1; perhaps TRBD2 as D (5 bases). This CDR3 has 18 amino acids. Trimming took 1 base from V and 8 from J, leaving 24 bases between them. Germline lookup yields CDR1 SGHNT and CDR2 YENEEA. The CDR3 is CASSLVSTGTSGGHEQFF. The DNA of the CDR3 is TGTGCCAGCAGCTTAGTGTCAACGGGAACTAGTGGTGGGCATGAGCAGTTCTTC.

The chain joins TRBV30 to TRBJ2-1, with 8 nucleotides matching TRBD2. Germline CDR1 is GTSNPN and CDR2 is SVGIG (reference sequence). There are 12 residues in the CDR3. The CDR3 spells CSGEREYNEQFF. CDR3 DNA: TGTTCGGGGGAGCGGGAGTACAATGAGCAGTTCTTC.

CDR3 amino acids: CASSLSWRREGVKNIQYF. The CDR3 nucleotides read TGTGCCAGCAGCTTAAGTTGGCGGAGGGAAGGGGTCAAAAACATTCAGTACTTC. The V gene is TRBV7-9, the J gene TRBJ2-4; TRBD2 is a possible D gene (6 bases). V lost 2 bases to trimming and J lost 3 bases, with 20 bases between them. There are 18 residues in the CDR3. Germline-derived CDR1 and CDR2 are SEHNR and FQNEAQ (reference sequence).

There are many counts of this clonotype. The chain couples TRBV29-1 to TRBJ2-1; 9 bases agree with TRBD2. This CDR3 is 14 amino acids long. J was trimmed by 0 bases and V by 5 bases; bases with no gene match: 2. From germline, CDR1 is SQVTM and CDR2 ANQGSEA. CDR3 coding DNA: TGCAGCGTTATTAGCGGGAGCTCCTACAATGAGCAGTTCTTC. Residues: CSVISGSSYNEQFF.

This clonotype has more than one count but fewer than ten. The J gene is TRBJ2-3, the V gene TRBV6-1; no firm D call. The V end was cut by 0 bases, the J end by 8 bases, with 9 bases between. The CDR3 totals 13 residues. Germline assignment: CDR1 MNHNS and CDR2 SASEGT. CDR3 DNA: TGTGCCAGCAGTGAAGCTCCCGGCGGTACGCAGTATTTT. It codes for CASSEAPGGTQYF.

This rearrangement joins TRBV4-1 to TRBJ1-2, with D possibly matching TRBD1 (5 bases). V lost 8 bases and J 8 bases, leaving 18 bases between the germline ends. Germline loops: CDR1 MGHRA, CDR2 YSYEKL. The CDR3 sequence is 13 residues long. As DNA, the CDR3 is TGCGCCAGCGGGGAGCAAAAGGGGAAAGGCTACACCTTC. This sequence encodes CASGEQKGKGYTF.

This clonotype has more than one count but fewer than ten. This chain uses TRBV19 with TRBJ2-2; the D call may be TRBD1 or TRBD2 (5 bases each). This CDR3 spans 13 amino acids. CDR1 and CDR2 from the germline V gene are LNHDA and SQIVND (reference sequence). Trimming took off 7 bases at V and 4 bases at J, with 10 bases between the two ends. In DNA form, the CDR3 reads TGTGCCAGTACCGGGACCAGCACCGGGGAGCTGTTTTTT. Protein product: CASTGTSTGELFF.

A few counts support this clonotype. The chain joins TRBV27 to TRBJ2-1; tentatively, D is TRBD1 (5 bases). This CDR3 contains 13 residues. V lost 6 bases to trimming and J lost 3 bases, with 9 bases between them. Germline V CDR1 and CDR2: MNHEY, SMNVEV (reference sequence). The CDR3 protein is CASSWGHYNEQFF. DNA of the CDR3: TGTGCCAGCAGCTGGGGCCACTACAATGAGCAGTTCTTC.

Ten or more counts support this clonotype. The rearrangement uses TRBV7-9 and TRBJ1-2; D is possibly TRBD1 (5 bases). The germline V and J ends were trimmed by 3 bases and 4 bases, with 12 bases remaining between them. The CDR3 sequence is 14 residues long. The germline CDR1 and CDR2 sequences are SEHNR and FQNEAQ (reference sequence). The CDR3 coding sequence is TGTGCCAGCAGCTTTGACAGCTTTCCCTATGGCTACACCTTC. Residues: CASSFDSFPYGYTF. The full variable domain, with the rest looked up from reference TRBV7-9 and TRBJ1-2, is DTGVSQNPRHKITKRGQNVTFRCDPISEHNRLYWYRQTLGQGPEFLTYFQNEAQLEKSRLLSDRFSAERPKGSFSTLEIQRTEQGDSAMYLCASSFDSFPYGYTFGSGTRLTVV.

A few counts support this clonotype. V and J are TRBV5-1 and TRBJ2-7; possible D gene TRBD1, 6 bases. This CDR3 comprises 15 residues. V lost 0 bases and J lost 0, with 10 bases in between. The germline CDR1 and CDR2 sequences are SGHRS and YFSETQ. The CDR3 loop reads CASSLEAGDSYEQYV. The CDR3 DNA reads TGCGCCAGCAGCTTGGAGGCAGGGGACTCCTACGAGCAGTACGTC.

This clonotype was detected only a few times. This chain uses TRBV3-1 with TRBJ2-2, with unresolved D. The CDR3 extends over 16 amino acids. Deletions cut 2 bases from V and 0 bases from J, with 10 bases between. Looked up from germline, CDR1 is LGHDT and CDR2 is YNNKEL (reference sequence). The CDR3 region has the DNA TGTGCCAGCAGCCAATCCTGGCCAGCGAACACCGGGGAGCTGTTTTTT. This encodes CASSQSWPANTGELFF. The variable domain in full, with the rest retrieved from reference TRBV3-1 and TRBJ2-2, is DTAVSQTPKYLVTQMGNDKSIKCEQNLGHDTMYWYKQDSKKFLKIMFSYNNKELIINETVPNRFSPKSPDKAHLNLHINSLELGDSAVYFCASSQSWPANTGELFFGEGSRLTVL.

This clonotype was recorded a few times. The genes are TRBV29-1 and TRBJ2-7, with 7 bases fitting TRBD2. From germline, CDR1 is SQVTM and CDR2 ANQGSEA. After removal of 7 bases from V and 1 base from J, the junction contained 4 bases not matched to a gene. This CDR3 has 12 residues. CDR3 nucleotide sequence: TGCAGCGCTAGCGGTTATTCCTACGAGCAGTACTTC. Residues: CSASGYSYEQYF.